This TCR beta chain was sequenced in a study of T cells in Graves' hyperthyroidism and ophthalmopathy. This clonotype was recorded many times. Using RNA transcripts as the source, TCR beta CDR3 regions were amplified. First-round RT-PCR with HTBI primers amplified the TCR CDR3 region. MiXCR, applied by TCRdb to the multiplex PCR reads, yields one record per CDR3 protein. The sample records fewer than 450,000 distinct CDR3 sequences, about 15% being singletons. Unmatched junction bases numbered 8, after V lost 5 bases and J lost 1 base. Germline V gene data show CDR1 as MNHNS and CDR2 as SASEGT. The CDR3 sequence is 16 residues long.

Material for sequencing was blood. The sequence was collected from a young woman with Graves' hyperthyroidism that later progressed to Graves' ophthalmopathy. V gene TRBV6-1 combines with J gene TRBJ2-1, with 7 nucleotides matching TRBD1. CDR3 nucleotide sequence: TGTGCCAGCAGTAATCCGACAGGGAAATCCTACAATGAGCAGTTCTTC. Amino acid sequence: CASSNPTGKSYNEQFF.